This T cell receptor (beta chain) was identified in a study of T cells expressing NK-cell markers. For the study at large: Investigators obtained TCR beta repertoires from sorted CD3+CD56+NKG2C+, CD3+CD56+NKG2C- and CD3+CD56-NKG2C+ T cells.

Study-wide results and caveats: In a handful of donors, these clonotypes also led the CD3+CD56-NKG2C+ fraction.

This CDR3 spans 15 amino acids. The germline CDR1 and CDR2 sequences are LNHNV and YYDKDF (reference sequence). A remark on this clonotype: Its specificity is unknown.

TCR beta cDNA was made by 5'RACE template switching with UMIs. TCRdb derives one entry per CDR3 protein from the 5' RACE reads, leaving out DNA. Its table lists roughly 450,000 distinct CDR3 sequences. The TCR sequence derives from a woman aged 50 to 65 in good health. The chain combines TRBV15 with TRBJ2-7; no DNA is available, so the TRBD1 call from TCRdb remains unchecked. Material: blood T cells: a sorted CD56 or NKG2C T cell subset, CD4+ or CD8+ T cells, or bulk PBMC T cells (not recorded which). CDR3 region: CATSRSGTGRDEQYF.